This TCR beta chain stems from a study of cytomegalovirus exposure and HLA in healthy donors. V was pared by 6 bases and J by 3 bases, with 9 bases of the junction left unmatched. CDR1 and CDR2 (germline): MNHEY, SVGAGI. This CDR3 spans 15 amino acids. Amplification used 60 Vbeta primers and 13 Jbeta primers. The table came from immunoSEQ multiplex PCR; TCRdb's copy has only in-frame clones and leaves some out. The table records fewer than 200,000 clones, about 80% of them present only once. The sequence was obtained from a man aged 18-30 years in good health and CMV-seropositive. The rearrangement uses TRBV6-5 and TRBJ1-2; TRBD1 matches at 8 bases. The sequencing sample was made of PBMCs. The CDR3, as DNA: TGTGCCAGCAGCGGTATATTGGACAGGGACTATGGCTACACCTTC. It codes for CASSGILDRDYGYTF.